Listed below are T cell receptor beta chains from one sample, sequenced in a study of shared clonotypes between healthy human individuals. The protocol was immunoSEQ multiplex PCR, while the TCRdb copy is restricted to in-frame clones and leaves out a portion. The data hold 700,000 to 950,000 clones, with roughly 96% observed a single time. The sequenced sample was naive CD8+ T cells sorted from blood. The origin of the receptors is a man aged 25 to 40 in good health. Each CDR3 is given with its conserved first and last residue. Each record gives: V gene, J gene, clone size, D gene, CDR3 protein, CDR3 DNA. D genes are given only for firm matches. Expanded clones get a size class; other rows say once, few or many, or leave the size out.

v_call: TRBV7-2
j_call: TRBJ2-7
clone_size: once
d_call: TRBD2
cdr3_aa: CASSPRTRNHEQYF
cdr3_nt: TGTGCCAGCAGCCCACGGACTAGAAACCACGAGCAGTACTTC

v_call: TRBV25-1
j_call: TRBJ2-1
clone_size: .
d_call: .
cdr3_aa: CASSQPGLGTGYNEQFF
cdr3_nt: TGTGCCAGCAGCCAGCCGGGACTAGGGACAGGGTACAATGAGCAGTTCTTC

v_call: TRBV4-1
j_call: TRBJ2-7
clone_size: .
d_call: TRBD2
cdr3_aa: CASSQGAVLLAGQYF
cdr3_nt: TGCGCCAGCAGCCAAGGCGCGGTATTACTAGCGGGACAGTACTTC

v_call: TRBV29-1
j_call: TRBJ1-2
clone_size: .
d_call: .
cdr3_aa: CSVVVSNYGYTF
cdr3_nt: TGCAGCGTTGTTGTCAGTAACTATGGCTACACCTTC

v_call: TRBV10-1
j_call: TRBJ2-5
clone_size: few
d_call: .
cdr3_aa: CASSLSGETQYF
cdr3_nt: TGCGCCAGCAGTTTGTCGGGTGAGACCCAGTACTTC

v_call: TRBV4-3
j_call: TRBJ2-7
clone_size: .
d_call: TRBD1
cdr3_aa: CASSQTLPGQRTYEQYF
cdr3_nt: TGCGCCAGCAGCCAAACACTACCGGGACAGCGAACCTACGAGCAGTACTTC

v_call: TRBV9
j_call: TRBJ1-2
clone_size: .
d_call: TRBD1
cdr3_aa: CASSVLPRQGANYGYTF
cdr3_nt: TGTGCCAGCAGCGTACTCCCAAGACAGGGGGCCAACTATGGCTACACCTTC

v_call: TRBV18
j_call: TRBJ2-5
clone_size: .
d_call: .
cdr3_aa: CASSSLAEIQETQYF
cdr3_nt: TGTGCCAGCTCATCACTAGCCGAGATCCAAGAGACCCAGTACTTC

v_call: TRBV28
j_call: TRBJ2-5
clone_size: .
d_call: TRBD2
cdr3_aa: CASSLCPRGWEGTQYF
cdr3_nt: TGTGCCAGCAGTTTATGCCCTCGGGGCTGGGAGGGAACCCAGTACTTC

v_call: TRBV18
j_call: TRBJ2-7
clone_size: .
d_call: .
cdr3_aa: CASSQSGTAGNEQYF
cdr3_nt: TGTGCCAGCTCACAGAGCGGGACAGCCGGCAACGAGCAGTACTTC

v_call: TRBV5-6
j_call: TRBJ1-1
clone_size: .
d_call: TRBD1
cdr3_aa: CASSLEGQGLLPKVAFF
cdr3_nt: TGTGCCAGCAGCTTGGAAGGACAGGGCCTGCTCCCTAAGGTAGCTTTCTTT

v_call: TRBV13
j_call: TRBJ1-1
clone_size: .
d_call: TRBD1
cdr3_aa: CASSLWGQGESLVEAFF
cdr3_nt: TGTGCCAGCAGCTTATGGGGACAGGGAGAATCCTTAGTTGAAGCTTTCTTT

v_call: TRBV9
j_call: TRBJ1-4
clone_size: .
d_call: TRBD1
cdr3_aa: CASSDDRGHDEKLFF
cdr3_nt: TGTGCCAGCAGCGACGACAGGGGGCATGATGAAAAACTGTTTTTT

v_call: TRBV28
j_call: TRBJ2-3
clone_size: .
d_call: .
cdr3_aa: CASSLGGGLTDTQYF
cdr3_nt: TGTGCCAGCAGTTTAGGTGGCGGGTTGACAGATACGCAGTATTTT

v_call: TRBV27
j_call: TRBJ2-7
clone_size: .
d_call: TRBD1
cdr3_aa: CASSPDRGYYEQYF
cdr3_nt: TGTGCCAGCAGTCCGGACAGGGGGTACTACGAGCAGTACTTC

v_call: TRBV7-8
j_call: TRBJ2-7
clone_size: .
d_call: .
cdr3_aa: CASRPRGSYEQYF
cdr3_nt: TGTGCCAGCAGACCCCGGGGTTCCTACGAGCAGTACTTC

v_call: TRBV29-1
j_call: TRBJ2-1
clone_size: .
d_call: .
cdr3_aa: CSVDFQGEQFF
cdr3_nt: TGCAGCGTTGACTTCCAAGGTGAGCAGTTCTTC